These 2 T cell receptor beta chains share one sample of origin, sequenced in a study of control samples from healthy donors and cancer patients. Using immunoSEQ multiplex PCR, the repertoire was profiled, and TCRdb retains in-frame clones only, with some absent. The sample shows 150,000 to 200,000 clones, 85% to 95% of them seen only once. Sequenced sample: blood. These TCRs come from a woman aged 18 to 35 in good health.

The chain has TRBV7-3 and TRBJ1-2, with D maybe TRBD1 (5 bases). The CDR3 is 13 amino acids. In germline, CDR1 is SGHTA, CDR2 FQGTGA. The V end lost 6 bases, the J end lost 4 bases, and 12 bases lay between the germline ends. Here the CDR3 DNA reads TGTGCCAGCAGATGGACACGATTCTATGGCTACACCTTC. This sequence encodes CASRWTRFYGYTF. The full variable domain, its missing parts supplied by reference TRBV7-3 and TRBJ1-2, is GAGVSQTPSNKVTEKGKYVELRCDPISGHTALYWYRQSLGQGPEFLIYFQGTGAADDSGLPNDRFFAVRPEGSVSTLKIQRTERGDSAVYLCASRWTRFYGYTFGSGTRLTVV.

This clone was seen once. The genes are TRBV29-1 and TRBJ1-1, with a weak D call TRBD1 (6 bases). The germline CDR1 and CDR2 sequences are SQVTM and ANQGSEA. The CDR3 sequence is 11 residues long. V lost 1 base and J lost 9, with 9 bases in between. CDR3 DNA: TGCAGCGTTGAAGTGGGGGGCCAAGCTTTCTTT. Protein: CSVEVGGQAFF. Variable domain in full (rest from reference TRBV29-1 and TRBJ1-1): SAVISQKPSRDICQRGTSLTIQCQVDSQVTMMFWYRQQPGQSLTLIATANQGSEATYESGFVIDKFPISRPNLTFSTLTVSNMSPEDSSIYLCSVEVGGQAFFGQGTRLTVV.